This entry lists 27 T cell receptor beta chains sequenced from one sample in a study of OX40 agonist ivuxolimab in advanced cancers. Produced via immunoSEQ multiplex PCR; TCRdb's table is partial and in-frame only. The table lists tens of thousands of clones, 89% of them singletons, with about a sixth in the top ten. Material: CD4+ or CD8+ T cells sorted from blood, obtained in a trial of the OX40 agonist ivuxolimab. The receptors were gathered from an adult with an advanced solid tumor such as melanoma, head and neck, liver or kidney cancer.

This rearrangement joins TRBV7-9 to TRBJ1-4; D remains ambiguous. This CDR3 comprises 13 residues. Per germline, CDR1 SEHNR and CDR2 FQNEAQ (reference sequence). V lost 1 base and J 4 bases, leaving 4 bases between the germline ends. The CDR3 sequence is CASSLGYNEKLFF. CDR3 in DNA: TGTGCCAGCAGCTTAGGTTATAATGAAAAACTGTTTTTT.

The genes are TRBV6-5 and TRBJ2-5, with D perhaps matching TRBD2 (6 bases). V lost 5 bases, J lost 1 base, and 14 bases lay in between. This CDR3 comprises 15 residues. CDR1 is MNHEY, CDR2 SVGAGI, per germline. The CDR3 bases are TGTGCCAGCAGTCGCGGGGCTACTAGCCAAGAGACCCAGTACTTC. Translated, it gives CASSRGATSQETQYF.

V usage is TRBV7-8 and J usage is TRBJ2-1; tentatively, D is TRBD1 or TRBD2 (5 bases each). Trimming left V 3 bases short and J 8 bases short, with 26 bases between. The CDR3 consists of 18 residues. CDR1 SGHVS and CDR2 FQNEAQ come from the germline V gene. The CDR3 sequence is CASSLPRESPPFWDEQFF. In nucleotides, the CDR3 is TGTGCCAGCAGCTTGCCCAGGGAGAGTCCCCCTTTTTGGGATGAGCAGTTCTTC.

The J gene is TRBJ1-6, the V gene TRBV4-3; D gene ambiguous. The CDR3 spans 15 residues. The V end lost 0 bases, the J end lost 3 bases, and 6 bases lay between the germline ends. CDR1 LGHNA and CDR2 YSLEER come from the germline V gene. CDR3 coding DNA: TGCGCCAGCAGCCAAGATCGGGGCTATAATTCACCCCTCCACTTT. Its protein product is CASSQDRGYNSPLHF.

The V and J genes are TRBV7-9 and TRBJ1-2; D possibly corresponds to TRBD1 (5 bases). V was pared by 1 base and J by 5 bases, with 14 bases between. This CDR3 comprises 15 residues. CDR1 and CDR2 from the germline V gene are SEHNR and FQNEAQ (reference sequence). CDR3: CASSLVGGVGYGYTF. DNA of the CDR3: TGTGCCAGCAGCTTAGTAGGAGGGGTGGGTTATGGCTACACCTTC.

The CDR3 DNA reads as TGTGCCAGCAGCGCCGGGACAGAGAACACTGAAGCTTTCTTT. Its protein product is CASSAGTENTEAFF. The genes are TRBV9 and TRBJ1-1; 7 positions agree with TRBD1. This CDR3 is built from 14 residues. The V gene end was trimmed by 3 bases and the J gene end by 1 base; junction bases not matched to a gene: 3. CDR1 and CDR2 (germline): SGDLS, YYNGEE. Full variable domain (remainder filled in from reference TRBV9 and TRBJ1-1): DSGVTQTPKHLITATGQRVTLRCSPRSGDLSVYWYQQSLDQGLQFLIQYYNGEERAKGNILERFSAQQFPDLHSELNLSSLELGDSALYFCASSAGTENTEAFFGQGTRLTVV.

This sequence joins TRBV28 and TRBJ1-5; D is unresolved. Between the trimmed V and J ends, which lost 6 bases and 2 bases, there was a span of 14 bases. Germline V lookup: CDR1 MDHEN, CDR2 SYDVKM. This CDR3 contains 15 residues. The CDR3: CASSRALGGNQPQHF. CDR3 DNA sequence: TGTGCCAGCAGCCGGGCGTTGGGTGGCAATCAGCCCCAGCATTTT.

The chain has TRBV30 and TRBJ2-2; D is ambiguous. Germline V gives CDR1 GTSNPN, CDR2 SVGIG (reference sequence). CDR3 length equals 12 residues. Trimming pared 6 bases from V and 7 bases from J, leaving 12 bases between. The CDR3 sequence: CACPHAGGELFF. The CDR3, as DNA: TGTGCCTGTCCCCACGCAGGCGGGGAGCTGTTTTTT.

The gene calls are TRBV15 and TRBJ1-1; no definite D call. This CDR3 contains 14 residues. Germline CDR1 is LNHNV and CDR2 is YYDKDF (reference sequence). Deletions cut 1 base from V and 6 bases from J, with 12 bases between. The CDR3 sequence: CATSRGEGGPEAFF. CDR3 in DNA: TGTGCCACCAGCAGAGGCGAGGGAGGACCTGAAGCTTTCTTT. The variable domain in full, with the rest retrieved from reference TRBV15 and TRBJ1-1, is DAMVIQNPRYQVTQFGKPVTLSCSQTLNHNVMYWYQQKSSQAPKLLFHYYDKDFNNEADTPDNFQSRRPNTSFCFLDIRSPGLGDTAMYLCATSRGEGGPEAFFGQGTRLTVV.

The genes are TRBV30 and TRBJ2-1; D is ambiguous. V was shortened by 0 bases and J by 0 bases, with 9 bases between the two germline ends. Germline V CDR1 and CDR2: GTSNPN, SVGIG (reference sequence). CDR3 length: 15 residues. The CDR3 DNA reads TGTGCCTGGAGTGTAACGAGCGTCTCCTACAATGAGCAGTTCTTC. Translating it yields CAWSVTSVSYNEQFF.

This clone came up a few times. This chain joins TRBV10-3 and TRBJ2-7, with 10 bases identical to TRBD1. CDR3 size: 16 residues. V dropped 3 bases and J dropped 7; count of bases not matched to a gene: 12. Germline CDR1 reads ENHRY; CDR2 reads SYGVKD. CDR3 DNA: TGTGCCATCAGTGACCCCTCCGGGACAGGGGTCGAGGAGCAGTACTTC. This encodes CAISDPSGTGVEEQYF.

The chain combines TRBV11-2 with TRBJ2-7; possible D gene TRBD1, 7 bases. Germline CDR1 and CDR2: SGHAT and FQNNGV. V dropped 3 bases and J dropped 0 bases, with 12 bases sitting between them. The CDR3 spans 15 residues. DNA of the CDR3: TGTGCCAGCAGCTTCGCGCGGGACAGCTCCTACGAGCAGTACTTC. It is translated as CASSFARDSSYEQYF.

The chain combines TRBV27 with TRBJ2-7, with 9 bases matching TRBD1. CDR3 length equals 13 residues. Looked up from germline, CDR1 is MNHEY and CDR2 is SMNVEV (reference sequence). V dropped 6 bases and J dropped 2; count of bases not matched to a gene: 2. In DNA, the CDR3 is TGTGCCAGCAGCAGACAGGGGGCCTACGAGCAGTACTTC. Its protein product is CASSRQGAYEQYF.

This sequence joins TRBV28 and TRBJ2-1; the D call may be TRBD1 or TRBD2 (5 bases each). The CDR3 totals 14 residues. V shed 4 bases and J shed 8 bases, with 15 bases lying between them. In germline, CDR1 is MDHEN, CDR2 SYDVKM. The CDR3 DNA sequence: TGTGCCAGCAGTTGGGGAGCCATAGGGGATGAGCAGTTCTTC. Translating it yields CASSWGAIGDEQFF.

This chain links TRBV6-5 with TRBJ2-5; D gene ambiguous. The J call is in doubt because the DNA end fits TRBJ2-7 better. This CDR3 has 13 residues. Germline loops: CDR1 MNHEY, CDR2 SVGAGI. In DNA form, the CDR3 reads TGTGCCAGCAGTTACTCGCTCCTAAACGAGCAGTACTTC. Its translation: CASSYSLLNEQYF.

V and J are TRBV6-6 and TRBJ2-7; D may correspond to TRBD1 or TRBD2 (5 bases each). The germline V gene has CDR1 MNHNY and CDR2 SVGAGI (reference sequence). This CDR3 comprises 13 residues. Trimming removed 2 bases from V and 6 bases from J, with 11 bases in between. CDR3 in amino acids: CASSYGTRSEQYF. The CDR3 DNA follows: TGTGCCAGCAGTTACGGGACCCGCTCCGAGCAGTACTTC.

This chain connects TRBV6-1 to TRBJ1-5, with D tentatively TRBD1 (6 bases). The germline gives CDR1 MNHNS, CDR2 SASEGT. Trimming took 4 bases from V and 6 from J, leaving 13 bases between them. CDR3 length: 14 amino acids. CDR3 loop: CASSGPGGRQPQHF. In DNA form, the CDR3 reads TGTGCCAGCAGTGGGCCGGGGGGCCGTCAGCCCCAGCATTTT.

This clone was seen once. The V and J genes are TRBV2 and TRBJ2-7; D gene unclear. The germline V gene encodes CDR1 SNHLY and CDR2 FYNNEI. Trimming took 3 bases from V and 3 from J, leaving 3 bases between them. The CDR3 contains 11 residues. CDR3 sequence: CASSDYYEQYF. The CDR3 region has the DNA TGTGCCAGCAGTGATTACTACGAGCAGTACTTC.

This clone occurred once. The chain combines TRBV5-5 with TRBJ2-1; D may be TRBD1 (5 bases). From germline, CDR1 is SGHKS and CDR2 YYEKEE (reference sequence). CDR3 length equals 15 residues. Trimming removed 0 bases at V and 0 bases at J, with 7 bases between. This CDR3 is CASSLDRISYNEQFF. The CDR3 bases are TGTGCCAGCAGCTTGGACAGGATCTCCTACAATGAGCAGTTCTTC.

The CDR3 is CASSWGTGVYEQYF. CDR3 nucleotides: TGTGCCAGCAGCTGGGGGACAGGGGTTTACGAGCAGTACTTC. The gene calls are TRBV5-6 and TRBJ2-7; 10 nucleotides agree with TRBD1. Germline values: CDR1 SGHDT, CDR2 YYEEEE. With 3 bases clipped from V and 4 bases from J, the junction kept 4 bases outside the gene matches. This CDR3 comprises 14 residues.

The genes are TRBV11-3 and TRBJ2-3; no clear D. The V gene lost 0 bases and the J gene lost 2 bases, with 0 bases spanning the gap. The germline V gene encodes CDR1 SGHNT and CDR2 YENEEA. The CDR3 contains 12 residues. The CDR3 region has the DNA TGTGCCAGCAGCTTAGACACAGATACGCAGTATTTT. Translating it yields CASSLDTDTQYF. The entire variable domain, with the rest obtained from reference TRBV11-3 and TRBJ2-3, is as follows: EAGVVQSPRYKIIEKKQPVAFWCNPISGHNTLYWYLQNLGQGPELLIRYENEEAVDDSQLPKDRFSAERLKGVDSTLKIQPAELGDSAVYLCASSLDTDTQYFGPGTRLTVL.

This rearrangement joins TRBV11-2 to TRBJ2-3; D is ambiguous. This CDR3 has 12 residues. Germline V CDR1 and CDR2: SGHAT, FQNNGV. Trimming cost V 5 bases and J 2 bases, with 5 bases left between them. The chain's CDR3 is CASSGLTDTQYF. DNA for the CDR3: TGTGCCAGCAGCGGCCTCACAGATACGCAGTATTTT. Based on the CDR3 plus reference TRBV11-2 and TRBJ2-3, the full variable domain is EAGVAQSPRYKIIEKRQSVAFWCNPISGHATLYWYQQILGQGPKLLIQFQNNGVVDDSQLPKDRFSAERLKGVDSTLKIQPAKLEDSAVYLCASSGLTDTQYFGPGTRLTVL.

This chain connects TRBV4-3 to TRBJ1-2; tentatively, D is TRBD1 (5 bases). V was trimmed by 0 bases and J by 5 bases, leaving 16 bases between them. In germline, CDR1 is LGHNA, CDR2 YSLEER. This CDR3 region has 16 residues. The CDR3 protein is CASSQERDVETYGYTF. CDR3 coding DNA: TGCGCCAGCAGCCAAGAAAGGGACGTCGAGACGTATGGCTACACCTTC.

This chain joins TRBV29-1 and TRBJ1-2; 8 positions match TRBD1. The CDR3 spans 12 residues. V lost 2 bases to trimming and J lost 5 bases; unmatched junction nucleotides: 1. The V gene's germline CDR1 is SQVTM and CDR2 ANQGSEA. The DNA of the CDR3 is TGCAGCGTTGAAAGACAGGGGTATGGCTACACCTTC. This gives the protein CSVERQGYGYTF.

The chain employs TRBV6-6 and TRBJ2-5; TRBD2 aligns across 13 bases. The CDR3 covers 15 residues. V was pared by 4 bases and J by 5 bases, with 4 bases of the junction left unmatched. The germline V gene encodes CDR1 MNHNY and CDR2 SVGAGI (reference sequence). The CDR3 bases are TGTGCCAGCAGTTCCGGGACTAGCGGGATGGAGACCCAGTACTTC. Protein sequence: CASSSGTSGMETQYF.

V usage is TRBV5-4 and J usage is TRBJ2-1; D remains unclear. Germline V gives CDR1 SGHNT, CDR2 YYREEE (reference sequence). V lost 2 bases, J lost 2 bases, and 17 bases lay in between. This CDR3 has 17 residues. The CDR3 nucleotides read TGTGCCAGCAGCTTAACGGTAGAGGTAGTCCCCTACAATGAGCAGTTCTTC. Its translation is CASSLTVEVVPYNEQFF.

The V gene is TRBV9, the J gene TRBJ2-1, with 11 bases lining up with TRBD2. Germline V gene sequence: CDR1 SGDLS, CDR2 YYNGEE. Losses at the gene ends were 3 bases for V and 0 bases for J; bases not matched to a gene: 5. The CDR3 extends over 17 amino acids. As DNA, the CDR3 is TGTGCCAGCAGCGGGACTAGCGGGTGGAGCTCCTACAATGAGCAGTTCTTC. This encodes CASSGTSGWSSYNEQFF.